Each of the 10 T cell receptor beta chains below was sequenced from the same sample in a study of cytomegalovirus exposure and HLA in healthy donors. Researchers ran the PCR with 60 Vbeta and 13 Jbeta primers. Using immunoSEQ multiplex PCR, the repertoire was profiled, and TCRdb retains in-frame clones only, with some absent. The table has roughly 110,000 clones, 70% to 80% seen once. The sequenced sample was PBMCs. The receptors come from a man aged 55 to 70 in good health and CMV-seronegative.

J is TRBJ2-5 and V is TRBV2; D possibly corresponds to TRBD2 (6 bases). The V gene lost 10 bases and the J gene lost 5 bases, with 17 bases spanning the gap. This CDR3 comprises 13 residues. The germline V gene has CDR1 SNHLY and CDR2 FYNNEI. The CDR3 coding sequence is TGTGCCACCAGCGCGGGGATAACGGAGACCCAGTACTTC. This codes for CATSAGITETQYF.

The rearrangement joins TRBV4-1 to TRBJ2-1, with a tentative D call TRBD2 (6 bases). V dropped 0 bases and J dropped 7 bases, with 19 bases sitting between them. This CDR3 region has 17 residues. From germline, CDR1 is MGHRA and CDR2 YSYEKL. The CDR3 spells CASSQDPGTLRGNEQFF. CDR3 DNA sequence: TGCGCCAGCAGCCAAGATCCGGGGACTCTTCGCGGGAATGAGCAGTTCTTC.

This sequence joins TRBV9 and TRBJ1-5; weak D call: TRBD1 (5 bases). Germline CDR1 is SGDLS and CDR2 is YYNGEE. Between the trimmed V and J ends, which lost 0 bases and 3 bases, there was a span of 10 bases. CDR3 length: 15 residues. In DNA form, the CDR3 reads TGTGCCAGCAGCGTAGAGGGCAGGGACAATCAGCCCCAGCATTTT. Protein: CASSVEGRDNQPQHF. Variable domain in full (rest from reference TRBV9 and TRBJ1-5): DSGVTQTPKHLITATGQRVTLRCSPRSGDLSVYWYQQSLDQGLQFLIQYYNGEERAKGNILERFSAQQFPDLHSELNLSSLELGDSALYFCASSVEGRDNQPQHFGDGTRLSIL.

The sample holds a few counts of this clone. The chain has TRBV4-3 and TRBJ1-3; no clear D. The ends were cut back, 1 base at V and 3 bases at J, with 13 bases in the middle. The CDR3 covers 16 residues. Germline V gene lookup returns CDR1 LGHNA and CDR2 YSLEER. CDR3 residues: CASSQVVTESGNTIYF. The CDR3 DNA follows: TGCGCCAGCAGCCAAGTGGTCACAGAGAGTGGAAACACCATATATTTT.

The CDR3 protein is CASSQCRDSIYGYTF. The CDR3 nucleotides read TGCGCCAGCAGTCAATGCCGGGACAGTATCTATGGCTACACCTTC. The V call is TRBV23-1, the J call TRBJ1-2; 7 positions agree with TRBD1. TRBV23-1 belongs to the ORF category, with a function that is uncertain. There are 15 residues in the CDR3. V trimming: 1 base; J trimming: 4 bases; junction bases outside the gene matches: 6.

The chain has TRBV9 and TRBJ2-7; 10 nucleotides match TRBD1. There are 13 residues in the CDR3. J gave up 6 bases and V 0 bases, and 0 bases lay outside the gene matches. Germline V CDR1 and CDR2: SGDLS, YYNGEE. Here the CDR3 reads CASSVGTGGEQYV. Here the CDR3 DNA reads TGTGCCAGCAGCGTAGGGACAGGGGGCGAGCAGTACGTC.

The chain employs TRBV6-5 and TRBJ2-2, with TRBD1 as a possible D gene (5 bases). V lost 2 bases to trimming and J lost 4 bases, with 5 bases between them. Germline V gene sequence: CDR1 MNHEY, CDR2 SVGAGI. The CDR3 is 13 residues long. The CDR3 spells CASSYDSTGELFF. Here the CDR3 DNA reads TGTGCCAGCAGTTACGACAGCACCGGGGAGCTGTTTTTT.

This clone occurred a few times. This chain joins TRBV6-1 and TRBJ1-1; D is ambiguous. Germline CDR1 and CDR2: MNHNS and SASEGT. Trimming cost V 3 bases and J 5 bases, with 10 bases left between them. The CDR3 covers 13 residues. The CDR3 sequence is CASSEEGGTEAFF. The CDR3 DNA sequence: TGTGCCAGCAGTGAGGAGGGCGGGACTGAAGCTTTCTTT.

This clone was counted only a few times. The V and J genes are TRBV10-3 and TRBJ2-7; 8 bases agree with TRBD2. Germline-derived CDR1 and CDR2 are ENHRY and SYGVKD. The CDR3 consists of 15 residues. Unmatched junction bases numbered 6, after V lost 3 bases and J lost 2 bases. The CDR3 here is CAISEGSGATYEQYF. CDR3 nucleotide sequence: TGTGCCATCAGTGAAGGTAGCGGGGCCACCTACGAGCAGTACTTC.

The V call is TRBV5-4, the J call TRBJ2-5; TRBD2 matches 8 bases. V was pared by 0 bases and J by 4 bases, with 8 bases of the junction left unmatched. Germline CDR1 SGHNT, CDR2 YYREEE (reference sequence). CDR3 length: 16 residues. The CDR3 loop reads CASSLAIAGGSETQYF. CDR3 in DNA: TGTGCCAGCAGCTTGGCCATCGCGGGGGGATCAGAGACCCAGTACTTC.